These T cell receptor beta chains were read from a single sample in a study of PD-1 blockade in classical Hodgkin lymphoma. The assay was immunoSEQ multiplex PCR, and TCRdb's table has in-frame clones only and misses some. The table has under 35,000 clones, roughly 85% seen once. Sequenced here: CD4+ T cells from blood, sampled before the fourth cycle of nivolumab. The receptor set was obtained from a human donor with classical Hodgkin lymphoma. Each CDR3 is given with its conserved first and last residue. Fields, in order: clone size, J gene, V gene, D gene, CDR3 protein, CDR3 DNA. The D gene is left open where the match is weak. Size values are once, few and many counts, or a class for expanded clones, and some rows have none.

once TRBJ2-1 TRBV25-1 NA CASSASEIGYNEQFF TGTGCCAGCAGTGCATCGGAGATTGGGTACAATGAGCAGTTCTTC
NA TRBJ2-3 TRBV28 NA CAGASRTPDTQYF TGTGCCGGAGCTAGTCGAACCCCGGATACGCAGTATTTT
NA TRBJ1-1 TRBV28 NA CASSQRLQAWRSTEAFF TGTGCCAGCAGTCAAAGGCTCCAGGCCTGGCGGAGCACTGAAGCTTTCTTT
NA TRBJ2-7 TRBV6-1 TRBD1 CASSELPGQGSDEQYF TGTGCCAGCAGTGAACTTCCGGGACAGGGATCGGACGAGCAGTACTTC
NA TRBJ2-1 TRBV7-2 TRBD2 CASSLEGTSGRYYNEQFF TGTGCCAGCAGCTTAGAAGGGACTAGCGGTAGGTACTACAATGAGCAGTTCTTC
NA TRBJ2-7 TRBV28 TRBD2 CASSSPSGRGGEQYF TGTGCCAGCAGTTCACCTAGCGGGAGAGGAGGCGAGCAGTACTTC
NA TRBJ2-7 TRBV29-1 TRBD2 CSAGGRGGTDYEQYF TGCAGCGCGGGAGGTCGGGGGGGGACGGACTACGAGCAGTACTTC
NA TRBJ2-2 TRBV19 NA CASSIITRRTGELFF TGTGCCAGTAGTATAATCACTAGAAGGACCGGGGAGCTGTTTTTT
NA TRBJ2-7 TRBV10-1 NA CASSEDTREQYF TGCGCCAGCAGTGAGGACACAAGGGAGCAGTACTTC
NA TRBJ2-7 TRBV10-1 TRBD1 CASSDQGQVSPYEQYF TGCGCCAGCAGTGACCAAGGACAGGTCTCTCCCTACGAGCAGTACTTC
NA TRBJ2-1 TRBV27 TRBD2 CASRSGRYNEQFF TGTGCCAGTAGAAGCGGGAGGTACAATGAGCAGTTCTTC
NA TRBJ2-2 TRBV11-2 NA CASSLGPGELFF TGTGCCAGCAGCTTAGGTCCCGGGGAGCTGTTTTTT
NA TRBJ2-1 TRBV5-6 NA CASSLRGRFNEQFF TGTGCCAGCAGCCTTCGGGGTAGGTTTAATGAGCAGTTCTTC
NA TRBJ2-7 TRBV10-3 TRBD2 CAISESGGGTSIYEQYF TGTGCCATCAGTGAGTCGGGAGGGGGGACTAGTATCTACGAGCAGTACTTC
NA TRBJ1-4 TRBV6-6 NA CASKLGEKLFF TGTGCCAGCAAGTTGGGCGAAAAACTGTTTTTT
NA TRBJ1-2 TRBV5-6 TRBD1 CASSLGQGDYGYTF TGTGCCAGCAGCTTGGGGCAGGGGGACTATGGCTACACCTTC
NA TRBJ1-1 TRBV6-4 NA CASSAGARTEAFF TGTGCCAGCAGTGCGGGGGCGCGGACTGAAGCTTTCTTT
NA TRBJ1-2 TRBV6-5 TRBD1 CASRTPGTGHYGYTF TGTGCCAGCAGGACACCCGGGACAGGACACTATGGCTACACCTTC
NA TRBJ2-7 TRBV10-2 NA CASSGLESYEQYF TGCGCCAGCAGTGGGCTGGAGTCCTACGAGCAGTACTTC
NA TRBJ1-2 TRBV6-5 TRBD1 CASSYFGTGDGYTF TGTGCCAGCAGTTACTTCGGGACAGGGGATGGCTACACCTTC
NA TRBJ2-6 TRBV28 NA CASGTASSGANVLTF TGTGCCAGCGGGACGGCCAGCTCTGGGGCCAACGTCCTGACTTTC
NA TRBJ1-5 TRBV28 NA CASRFVQGQPQHF TGTGCCAGCAGATTTGTACAGGGTCAGCCCCAGCATTTT
NA TRBJ2-1 TRBV19 TRBD2 CASSIFGVRVAGDNEQFF TGTGCCAGTAGTATTTTCGGGGTTAGGGTAGCGGGAGACAATGAGCAGTTCTTC
NA TRBJ2-7 TRBV25-1 TRBD1 CASSERGRRYEQYF TGTGCCAGCAGTGAAAGGGGGCGGAGGTACGAGCAGTACTTC
NA TRBJ2-3 TRBV15 NA CATSRLGGGSRDTQYF TGTGCCACCAGCAGACTTGGGGGCGGGAGTAGAGATACGCAGTATTTT
NA TRBJ2-5 TRBV5-4 TRBD2 CASSPAGRQETQYF TGTGCCAGCAGCCCAGCGGGAAGGCAAGAGACCCAGTACTTC
NA TRBJ1-5 TRBV5-5 TRBD1 CASSEQGAWSQPQHF TGTGCCAGCAGCGAACAGGGGGCATGGAGTCAGCCCCAGCATTTT
NA TRBJ2-7 TRBV7-9 TRBD2 CASSLTTSGSSYEQYF TGTGCCAGCAGCTTAACCACTAGCGGGAGTTCGTACGAGCAGTACTTC
NA TRBJ2-7 TRBV6-5 NA CASSLATAHEQYF TGTGCCAGCTCTTTGGCGACTGCACACGAGCAGTACTTC
NA TRBJ1-6 TRBV27 TRBD1 CASSLRDRGDLGSPLHF TGTGCCAGCAGTCTCAGGGACAGGGGGGATCTGGGTTCACCCCTCCACTTT
NA TRBJ1-1 TRBV30 NA CAWNVGARAAFF TGTGCCTGGAACGTAGGGGCCCGTGCAGCTTTCTTT
NA TRBJ2-5 TRBV6-5 TRBD1 CASSLGQGRQETQYF TGTGCCAGCAGCCTCGGACAGGGGAGACAAGAGACCCAGTACTTC
NA TRBJ1-5 TRBV19 NA CASTTGYSNQPQHF TGTGCCAGTACGACGGGCTATAGCAATCAGCCCCAGCATTTT
NA TRBJ1-2 TRBV18 NA CASSNQQSDYGYTF TGTGCCAGCTCTAACCAGCAGTCAGACTATGGCTACACCTTC
NA TRBJ1-6 TRBV11-3 NA CASSRTENSPLHF TGTGCCAGCAGCAGGACAGAGAATTCACCCCTCCACTTT
NA TRBJ2-7 TRBV2 TRBD2 CASSDAGDYKYF TGTGCCAGCAGTGACGCGGGAGATTATAAGTACTTC
NA TRBJ2-1 TRBV27 TRBD2 CASRSRTSGSVYEQFF TGTGCCAGCAGGAGTCGGACTAGCGGGAGCGTTTATGAGCAGTTCTTC